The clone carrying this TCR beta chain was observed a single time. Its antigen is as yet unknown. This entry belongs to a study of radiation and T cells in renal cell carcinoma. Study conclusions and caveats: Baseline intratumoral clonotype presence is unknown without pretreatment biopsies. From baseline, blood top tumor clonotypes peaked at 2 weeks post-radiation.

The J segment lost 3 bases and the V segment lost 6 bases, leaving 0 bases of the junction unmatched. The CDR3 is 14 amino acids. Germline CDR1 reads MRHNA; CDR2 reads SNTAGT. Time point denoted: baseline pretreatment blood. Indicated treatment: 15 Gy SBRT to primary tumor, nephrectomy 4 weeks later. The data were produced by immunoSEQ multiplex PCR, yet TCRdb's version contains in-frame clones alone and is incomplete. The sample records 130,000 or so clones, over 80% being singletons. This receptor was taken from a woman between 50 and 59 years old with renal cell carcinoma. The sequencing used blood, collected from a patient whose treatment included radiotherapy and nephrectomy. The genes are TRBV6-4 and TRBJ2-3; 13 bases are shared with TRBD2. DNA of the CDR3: TGTGCCAGCAGGGGACTAGCGGGGACAGATACGCAGTATTTT. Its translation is CASRGLAGTDTQYF.